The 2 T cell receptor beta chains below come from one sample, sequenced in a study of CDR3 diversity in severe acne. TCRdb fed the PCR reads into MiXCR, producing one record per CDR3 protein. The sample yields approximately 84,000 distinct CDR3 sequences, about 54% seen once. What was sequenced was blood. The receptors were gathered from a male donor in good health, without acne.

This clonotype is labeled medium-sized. DNA of the CDR3: TGCGCCAGCAGTCCGGGACAGGGGAAAGGGGAGCTGTTTTTT. It yields the protein CASSPGQGKGELFF. J is TRBJ2-2 and V is TRBV10-1; 10 bases are a match to TRBD1. The CDR3 extends over 14 amino acids. From germline, CDR1 is WNHNN and CDR2 SYGVQD (reference sequence). Germline trimming cut 5 bases from V and 8 bases from J; bases unmatched to any gene: 5.

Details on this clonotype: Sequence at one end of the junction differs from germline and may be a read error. DNA for the CDR3: TGTGCCAGCAGTCTTCTTGGGGACACTGAAGCTTTCTTC. It yields the protein CASSLLGDTEAFF. This chain joins TRBV12-3 or TRBV12-4 and TRBJ1-1, with D possibly being TRBD1 (6 bases). There are 13 residues in the CDR3.